This TCR beta chain was observed in a study of blood T cell repertoires in COVID-19. Overall study context: The United States, Italy and Spain provided the acute and convalescent COVID-19 samples. Sources were T cells, B-cell-depleted T cells, or PBMCs; the material itself was cDNA or gDNA.

Germline values: CDR1 KGHDR, CDR2 SFDVKD. There are 15 residues in the CDR3. Trimming at V came to 9 bases and at J to 5 bases, leaving 11 bases not matched to a gene. Original analysis: How many nucleated cells were present was estimated from reference gene primer amplification. Profiled with immunoSEQ multiplex PCR; TCRdb holds only in-frame clones, not every one. For V, J and clone size, that table is used; D and trimming come from the DNA. The sample records 95,000 to 110,000 clones, approximately 81% being singletons. This receptor was taken from a human donor in a cohort sampled during active COVID-19. Sample: peripheral blood. The chain carries TRBV24-1 and TRBJ2-5, with TRBD2 identical over 10 bases. The CDR3 spells CATSKSAGGSETQYF. The CDR3 DNA is TGTGCCACCTCGAAATCAGCGGGAGGGTCGGAGACCCAGTACTTC.